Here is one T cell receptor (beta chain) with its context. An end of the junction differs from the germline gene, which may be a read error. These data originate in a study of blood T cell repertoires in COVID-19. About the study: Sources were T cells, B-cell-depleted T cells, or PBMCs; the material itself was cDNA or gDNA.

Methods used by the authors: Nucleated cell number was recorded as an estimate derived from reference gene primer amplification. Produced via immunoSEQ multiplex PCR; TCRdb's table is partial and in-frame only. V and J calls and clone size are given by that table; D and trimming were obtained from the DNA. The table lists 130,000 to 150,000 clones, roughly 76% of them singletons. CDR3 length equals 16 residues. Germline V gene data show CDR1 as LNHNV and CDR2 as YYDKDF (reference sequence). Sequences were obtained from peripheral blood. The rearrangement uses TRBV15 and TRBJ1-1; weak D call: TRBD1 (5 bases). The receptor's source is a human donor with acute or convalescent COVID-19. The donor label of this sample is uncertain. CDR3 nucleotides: TGTGCCACCAGCCCTAGTTTGGGAAGGGGATACACTGCAGCTTTCTTT. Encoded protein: CATSPSLGRGYTAAFF.